The 13 T cell receptor beta chains reported below all come from one sample, sequenced in a study of cytomegalovirus exposure and HLA in healthy donors. In the PCR, 60 Vbeta and 13 Jbeta primers were used. Assay used: immunoSEQ multiplex PCR; TCRdb lists only in-frame clones, some missing. The data hold 150,000 to 200,000 clones, with over 70% observed a single time. Sequencing was performed on PBMCs. Receptor source: a woman aged 30 to 39 in good health and CMV-seronegative.

The V and J genes are TRBV5-4 and TRBJ1-2, with D perhaps TRBD1 (6 bases). With 6 bases removed from V and 8 bases from J, the gap between germline ends came to 23 bases. The CDR3 runs 15 residues. In germline, CDR1 is SGHNT, CDR2 YYREEE (reference sequence). The CDR3 reads CASTGAGGQMEGYTF. The CDR3 DNA sequence: TGTGCCAGCACGGGGGCGGGGGGGCAGATGGAGGGCTACACCTTC.

The chain recombines TRBV7-9 with TRBJ2-7; 7 bases line up with TRBD1. This CDR3 has 13 residues. CDR1 is SEHNR, CDR2 FQNEAQ, per germline (reference sequence). Losses at the gene ends were 4 bases for V and 3 bases for J; bases not matched to a gene: 3. CDR3 loop: CASSSDRVYEQYF. In DNA, the CDR3 is TGTGCCAGCAGCTCCGACAGGGTCTACGAGCAGTACTTC. Complete variable domain (other parts from reference TRBV7-9 and TRBJ2-7): DTGVSQNPRHKITKRGQNVTFRCDPISEHNRLYWYRQTLGQGPEFLTYFQNEAQLEKSRLLSDRFSAERPKGSFSTLEIQRTEQGDSAMYLCASSSDRVYEQYFGPGTRLTVT.

V usage is TRBV18 and J usage is TRBJ1-2; D unclear. V lost 2 bases to trimming and J lost 0 bases, with 16 bases between them. The germline gives CDR1 KGHSH, CDR2 LQKENI. The CDR3 runs 17 residues. CDR3 sequence: CASSPSAGNDPNYGYTF. Written as DNA, the CDR3 is TGTGCCAGCTCACCATCGGCAGGCAACGATCCTAACTATGGCTACACCTTC.

The rearrangement uses TRBV7-9 and TRBJ1-2; D gene unclear. CDR1 and CDR2 from the germline V gene are SEHNR and FQNEAQ (reference sequence). The CDR3 length is 14 residues. The V and J ends lost 1 base and 8 bases respectively, with 14 bases between them. The CDR3 coding sequence is TGTGCCAGCAGCTTAGGGCACGAGGTGGAGGGCTACACCTTC. This gives the protein CASSLGHEVEGYTF.

The J gene is TRBJ1-1, the V gene TRBV5-1; the match to TRBD1 covers 7 bases. The CDR3 spans 14 residues. V was pared by 0 bases and J by 2 bases, with 1 base of the junction left unmatched. Per germline, CDR1 SGHRS and CDR2 YFSETQ. CDR3 DNA: TGCGCCAGCAGCTTGGGGGACAGTAACACTGAAGCTTTCTTT. Protein sequence: CASSLGDSNTEAFF.

This rearrangement joins TRBV30 to TRBJ1-2; D might be TRBD1 (5 bases). V was pared by 2 bases and J by 2 bases, with 9 bases between. Germline assignment: CDR1 GTSNPN and CDR2 SVGIG (reference sequence). CDR3 length equals 13 residues. The chain's CDR3 is CAWSRDSNYGYTF. Here the CDR3 DNA reads TGTGCCTGGAGTCGCGACAGCAACTATGGCTACACCTTC.

The chain employs TRBV19 and TRBJ1-5; D is unclear. Trimming shortened V by 1 base and J by 5 bases, and 6 bases separated the two germline ends. Germline lookup yields CDR1 LNHDA and CDR2 SQIVND (reference sequence). The CDR3 runs 13 residues. CDR3 protein: CASSIGLYQPQHF. The CDR3 region has the DNA TGTGCCAGTAGTATAGGGCTCTATCAGCCCCAGCATTTT.

This clone was seen more than once but under ten times. The V gene is TRBV6-1, the J gene TRBJ1-4; 9 bases match TRBD1. The CDR3 totals 14 residues. CDR1 and CDR2 from the germline V gene are MNHNS and SASEGT. Unmatched junction bases numbered 6, after V lost 6 bases and J lost 7 bases. CDR3 sequence (DNA): TGTGCCAGCAGCGGACAGGGGTCGGGTGAAAAACTGTTTTTT. Its translation is CASSGQGSGEKLFF.

Written as DNA, the CDR3 is TGTGCCAGCAGTTTGACAGGGTCTGAGACCCAGTACTTC. Translation gives CASSLTGSETQYF. V gene TRBV27 combines with J gene TRBJ2-5, with 7 bases fitting TRBD1. CDR1 is MNHEY, CDR2 SMNVEV, per germline (reference sequence). The CDR3 has 13 amino acids. The V segment lost 3 bases and the J segment 5 bases; nucleotides outside the gene matches: 3.

V usage is TRBV7-8 and J usage is TRBJ1-1; D might be TRBD1 (6 bases). Trimming shortened V by 5 bases and J by 1 base, and 17 bases separated the two germline ends. The germline V gene has CDR1 SGHVS and CDR2 FQNEAQ. The CDR3 runs 16 residues. CDR3 protein: CASSTHPWTENTEAFF. Here the CDR3 DNA reads TGTGCCAGCAGCACCCACCCTTGGACAGAGAACACTGAAGCTTTCTTT.

Remarks on this clone: One end of the junction is discordant with germline, which a read error may explain. The chain couples TRBV2 to TRBJ2-6; 7 bases are a match to TRBD2. This CDR3 region has 19 residues. Germline CDR1 is SNHLY and CDR2 is FYNNEI. The CDR3 sequence: CASRSPPGRDRLSPNGLTF. For the CDR3, the DNA is TGTGCCAGCAGATCCCCCCCAGGGAGGGACCGCCTCTCACCCAACGGCCTGACTTTC.

V and J are TRBV30 and TRBJ1-1; TRBD1 aligns across 8 bases. J gave up 9 bases and V 2 bases, and 5 bases lay outside the gene matches. CDR1 and CDR2 (germline): GTSNPN, SVGIG (reference sequence). The CDR3 contains 12 residues. Here the CDR3 DNA reads TGTGCCTGGAGTTTGGACAGGGATAAAGCTTTCTTT. Protein product: CAWSLDRDKAFF. The whole variable domain, remainder taken from reference TRBV30 and TRBJ1-1, is SQTIHQWPATLVQPVGSPLSLECTVEGTSNPNLYWYRQAAGRGLQLLFYSVGIGQISSEVPQNLSASRPQDRQFILSSKKLLLSDSGFYLCAWSLDRDKAFFGQGTRLTVV.

This clone was detected only a few times. Here the CDR3 DNA reads TGTGCCAGCAGTTCGCCAGGGGATCGCTCTGGAAACACCATATATTTT. Amino acid sequence: CASSSPGDRSGNTIYF. The V call is TRBV2, the J call TRBJ1-3; possibly TRBD1 for D (6 bases). Germline assignment: CDR1 SNHLY and CDR2 FYNNEI. V gave up 5 bases and J gave up 0 bases, with 14 bases separating them. The CDR3 runs 16 residues.